The 27 T cell receptor beta chains below come from one sample, sequenced in a study of cytomegalovirus exposure and HLA in healthy donors (dated by TCRdb to about 2017). Libraries were constructed by the immunoSEQ multiplex PCR assay. For the multiplex PCR, a mixture combining 60 forward primers for TCR Vbeta segments and 13 reverse primers for TCR Jbeta segments was used. The source is immuneACCESS, and TCRdb retained only in-frame sequences with V and J called. Part of the clones is not carried over; for the studies checked, unresolved V genes explain less than half of this, and the remainder is unexplained. Across this sample there are roughly 180,000 clones, with around 80% seen only once. Of the sample, under 2% falls within the top ten clones. The sample was PBMCs. Receptors were obtained from a woman in her 30s in good health and CMV-seronegative.

V gene TRBV27 combines with J gene TRBJ1-1, with D possibly being TRBD1 (6 bases). V shed 3 bases and J shed 8 bases, with 7 bases lying between them. The germline V gene has CDR1 MNHEY and CDR2 SMNVEV (reference sequence). The CDR3 contains 11 residues. The CDR3 nucleotides read TGTGCCAGCAGTTTGAGGGGGGAAGCTTTCTTT. It specifies CASSLRGEAFF.

The rearrangement joins TRBV18 to TRBJ1-1, with a possible D match to TRBD1 (6 bases). With 4 bases removed from V and 0 bases from J, the gap between germline ends came to 15 bases. The V gene's germline CDR1 is KGHSH and CDR2 LQKENI. The CDR3 runs to 16 residues. The CDR3 loop reads CASSQDSLGLNTEAFF. The CDR3 DNA reads as TGTGCCAGCTCACAGGACAGCCTAGGCTTGAACACTGAAGCTTTCTTT.

This clone turned up a few times. The V call is TRBV6-1, the J call TRBJ1-5; a possible D gene is TRBD1 (6 bases). V was shortened by 4 bases and J by 0 bases, with 13 bases between the two germline ends. The CDR3 has 16 residues. Germline V gives CDR1 MNHNS, CDR2 SASEGT. Here the CDR3 reads CASSGTVTLSNQPQHF. As DNA, the CDR3 is TGTGCCAGCAGTGGGACAGTGACTCTTAGCAATCAGCCCCAGCATTTT.

This clone was recorded only once. The rearrangement joins TRBV11-2 to TRBJ2-7; unclear D gene. V shed 4 bases and J shed 5 bases, with 6 bases lying between them. CDR1 and CDR2 (germline): SGHAT, FQNNGV. The CDR3 extends over 11 amino acids. CDR3 DNA sequence: TGTGCCAGCAGCTCCCGGGACGAGCAGTACTTC. It encodes CASSSRDEQYF.

The chain uses TRBV4-3 and TRBJ1-5, with a weak D call TRBD1 (5 bases). Trimming stripped 0 bases from V and 2 bases from J, with 14 bases between. The CDR3 extends over 17 amino acids. Germline V gives CDR1 LGHNA, CDR2 YSLEER. In nucleotides, the CDR3 is TGCGCCAGCAGCCAAGAACCCCCCAGGGAAGGCAATCAGCCCCAGCATTTT. This sequence encodes CASSQEPPREGNQPQHF.

This clone was picked up one time. This sequence joins TRBV29-1 and TRBJ2-2; 13 nucleotides line up with TRBD2. Germline V gives CDR1 SQVTM, CDR2 ANQGSEA. The trim removed 7 bases at V and 4 bases at J, leaving 9 bases unmatched. The CDR3 sequence is 16 residues long. The CDR3 nucleotides read TGCAGCGCCAGGACTAGCGGGGGACGCGGCACCGGGGAGCTGTTTTTT. It translates to CSARTSGGRGTGELFF.

This clone was seen once. The chain uses TRBV9 and TRBJ1-6, with D tentatively TRBD1 (6 bases). Trimming pared 0 bases from V and 8 bases from J, leaving 15 bases between. Germline V lookup: CDR1 SGDLS, CDR2 YYNGEE. The CDR3 totals 16 residues. Written as DNA, the CDR3 is TGTGCCAGCAGCGTAGCTGTGGACAGCACTTATTCACCCCTCCACTTT. Encoded protein: CASSVAVDSTYSPLHF.

The chain uses TRBV19 and TRBJ2-5; D might be TRBD1 (5 bases). The CDR3 has 13 amino acids. V lost 6 bases, J lost 5 bases, and 13 bases lay in between. The germline gives CDR1 LNHDA, CDR2 SQIVND (reference sequence). This CDR3 reads CASSQGVRETQYF. Written as DNA, the CDR3 is TGTGCCAGTAGCCAGGGTGTCCGGGAGACCCAGTACTTC.

The chain has TRBV2 and TRBJ2-5; no definite D call. This CDR3 comprises 12 residues. Germline V gene data show CDR1 as SNHLY and CDR2 as FYNNEI. Deletions cut 10 bases from V and 4 bases from J, with 13 bases between. Written as DNA, the CDR3 is TGTGCCAACATTCTAGTTCCAGAGACCCAGTACTTC. Translating gives CANILVPETQYF.

The DNA of the CDR3 is TGCGCCAGCAGCCCGATATCCGGGACAGGGGGCGAGACCCAGTACTTC. It translates to CASSPISGTGGETQYF. V usage is TRBV5-1 and J usage is TRBJ2-5; 12 bases are a match to TRBD1. Trimming took 4 bases from V and 5 from J; bases not matched to a gene: 9. Germline values: CDR1 SGHRS, CDR2 YFSETQ. This CDR3 has 16 residues. The whole variable domain, remainder taken from reference TRBV5-1 and TRBJ2-5, is KAGVTQTPRYLIKTRGQQVTLSCSPISGHRSVSWYQQTPGQGLQFLFEYFSETQRNKGNFPGRFSGRQFSNSRSEMNVSTLELGDSALYLCASSPISGTGGETQYFGPGTRLLVL.

This clone appeared a single time. The genes are TRBV27 and TRBJ1-1, with D tentatively TRBD1 (6 bases). The V and J ends lost 2 bases and 2 bases respectively, with 27 bases between them. Germline lookup yields CDR1 MNHEY and CDR2 SMNVEV (reference sequence). The CDR3 loop spans 20 amino acids. The CDR3 spells CASSLSVRGRGLPFNTEAFF. The DNA of the CDR3 is TGTGCCAGCAGTTTAAGTGTGAGGGGCAGGGGTCTCCCCTTTAACACTGAAGCTTTCTTT.

The chain uses TRBV7-2 and TRBJ1-6; the D is unclear. The CDR3 has 14 residues. Trimming removed 5 bases from V and 11 bases from J, with 16 bases in between. The germline gives CDR1 SGHTA, CDR2 FQGNSA. CDR3 sequence: CASSTPDGRAPLHF. CDR3 sequence (DNA): TGTGCCAGCAGCACCCCCGACGGGAGAGCACCCCTCCACTTT.

The CDR3 coding sequence is TGTGCCAGCAGCCCTCGGGGTTGGGAAGAGACCCAGTACTTC. It is translated as CASSPRGWEETQYF. V gene TRBV7-6 combines with J gene TRBJ2-5, with a weak D call TRBD2 (5 bases). Trimming removed 5 bases at V and 3 bases at J, with 13 bases between. The CDR3 loop spans 14 amino acids. Germline assignment: CDR1 SGHVS and CDR2 FNYEAQ.

This clone showed up just a few times. The chain combines TRBV6-5 with TRBJ1-2, with D possibly being TRBD1 (6 bases). This CDR3 is built from 14 residues. From germline, CDR1 is MNHEY and CDR2 SVGAGI. V was trimmed by 5 bases and J by 4 bases, leaving 14 bases between them. Written as DNA, the CDR3 is TGTGCCAGCAGTACTAACAGGGTTGGCTATGGCTACACCTTC. Its translation: CASSTNRVGYGYTF.

The chain's CDR3 is CASSLVGGNYGYTF. CDR3 in DNA: TGTGCCAGCAGCTTGGTAGGGGGCAACTATGGCTACACCTTC. V gene TRBV5-4 combines with J gene TRBJ1-2; 7 bases line up with TRBD1. Per the germline V gene, CDR1 is SGHNT and CDR2 is YYREEE (reference sequence). Trimming cost V 0 bases and J 2 bases; bases outside gene matches: 1. This CDR3 spans 14 amino acids.

The count of this clone is one. The J gene is TRBJ2-1, the V gene TRBV12-2; the D call of TRBD2 is as the table states it, not checked on the DNA. TRBV12-2 is shown as a pseudogene. The CDR3 spans 17 residues. The CDR3 protein is CASPHSRASGDYNEQFF. The CDR3 DNA follows: TGTGCAAGTCCTCACTCGCGGGCTAGCGGGGACTACAATGAGCAGTTCTTC.

This clone occurred a few times. The chain is built from TRBV6-1 and TRBJ1-3, with D possibly matching TRBD1 (5 bases). This CDR3 comprises 13 residues. Looked up from germline, CDR1 is MNHNS and CDR2 is SASEGT. V lost 6 bases and J 3 bases, leaving 9 bases between the germline ends. This CDR3 is CASSRGNGNTIYF. The CDR3 DNA is TGTGCCAGCAGCCGGGGGAATGGAAACACCATATATTTT.

The gene calls are TRBV6-6 and TRBJ2-3; 13 bases are shared with TRBD2. The V gene end was trimmed by 5 bases and the J gene end by 5 bases; junction bases not matched to a gene: 4. The CDR3 sequence is 15 residues long. CDR1 MNHNY and CDR2 SVGAGI come from the germline V gene (reference sequence). CDR3 nucleotide sequence: TGTGCCAGCAGTACACTAGCGGGGGGGCTAGATACGCAGTATTTT. Its protein product is CASSTLAGGLDTQYF.

This rearrangement joins TRBV20-1 to TRBJ2-1, with D possibly being TRBD2 (6 bases). Germline-derived CDR1 and CDR2 are DFQATT and SNEGSKA (reference sequence). This CDR3 spans 11 amino acids. Trimming pared 5 bases from V and 9 bases from J, leaving 11 bases between. CDR3 bases: TGCAGTGCTCCGGGACTTAGTGAGCAGTTCTTC. Its protein is CSAPGLSEQFF.

On this clone: Sequence at one end of the junction differs from germline and may be a read error. The identical CDR3 is also encoded by other nucleotide sequences in the sample. The genes are TRBV30 and TRBJ1-5; tentatively, D is TRBD1 (5 bases). The CDR3 spans 13 residues. Germline lookup yields CDR1 GTSNPN and CDR2 SVGIG (reference sequence). This chain's CDR3 is CAWSGGGDQPQHF. The CDR3 DNA sequence: TGCGCCTGGAGCGGGGGAGGCGATCAGCCCCAGCATTTT.

The rearrangement links TRBV7-3 to TRBJ2-1, with 7 bases lining up with TRBD1. This CDR3 contains 15 residues. CDR1 is SGHTA and CDR2 is FQGTGA in the germline V gene. V shed 4 bases, J shed 7 bases, and the junction held 10 bases outside the gene matches. CDR3 DNA sequence: TGTGCCAGCAGCTCCGGGACAGAGAAAGTTAATGAGCAGTTCTTC. It is translated as CASSSGTEKVNEQFF. Drawing the rest from reference TRBV7-3 and TRBJ2-1, the complete variable domain is GAGVSQTPSNKVTEKGKYVELRCDPISGHTALYWYRQSLGQGPEFLIYFQGTGAADDSGLPNDRFFAVRPEGSVSTLKIQRTERGDSAVYLCASSSGTEKVNEQFFGPGTRLTVL.

The chain is built from TRBV11-2 and TRBJ2-7, with 8 bases fitting TRBD1. After removal of 1 base from V and 5 bases from J, the junction contained 7 bases not matched to a gene. Germline V lookup: CDR1 SGHAT, CDR2 FQNNGV. This CDR3 has 15 amino acids. The CDR3 loop is CASSLGQGAGNEQYF. CDR3 DNA sequence: TGTGCCAGCAGCTTAGGGCAGGGGGCAGGGAACGAGCAGTACTTC.

The chain joins TRBV5-1 to TRBJ2-5, with 14 bases fitting TRBD2. With 4 bases clipped from V and 3 bases from J, the junction kept 8 bases outside the gene matches. This CDR3 has 17 residues. Germline assignment: CDR1 SGHRS and CDR2 YFSETQ. The CDR3 reads CASSAGLAGGSEETQYF. For the CDR3, the DNA is TGCGCCAGCAGCGCAGGACTAGCGGGGGGTAGTGAAGAGACCCAGTACTTC.

V gene TRBV9 combines with J gene TRBJ2-3; TRBD2 is a possible D gene (5 bases). Trimming stripped 0 bases from V and 0 bases from J, with 8 bases between. Germline assignment: CDR1 SGDLS and CDR2 YYNGEE. The CDR3 extends over 15 amino acids. CDR3 sequence reads: CASSVVGVSTDTQYF. The CDR3 DNA sequence: TGTGCCAGCAGCGTAGTGGGAGTTAGCACAGATACGCAGTATTTT.

The chain links TRBV7-9 to TRBJ1-4; D call uncertain. Trimming pared 6 bases from V and 8 bases from J, leaving 19 bases between. The CDR3 extends over 15 amino acids. Germline V gives CDR1 SEHNR, CDR2 FQNEAQ (reference sequence). CDR3 in DNA: TGTGCCAGCAGATTCACCGGGAAAGCGGACGAAAAACTGTTTTTT. Translating gives CASRFTGKADEKLFF. The full variable domain, in which reference TRBV7-9 and TRBJ1-4 provide the parts outside the CDR3, is DTGVSQNPRHKITKRGQNVTFRCDPISEHNRLYWYRQTLGQGPEFLTYFQNEAQLEKSRLLSDRFSAERPKGSFSTLEIQRTEQGDSAMYLCASRFTGKADEKLFFGSGTQLSVL.

The J gene is TRBJ1-1, the V gene TRBV5-1; no clear D gene. Germline V CDR1 and CDR2: SGHRS, YFSETQ. Trimming left V 0 bases short and J 0 bases short, with 12 bases between. The CDR3 is 16 residues long. CDR3 in amino acids: CASSLASDFLNTEAFF. The CDR3 DNA reads as TGCGCCAGCAGCTTGGCGTCAGACTTCCTGAACACTGAAGCTTTCTTT.

The chain links TRBV11-2 to TRBJ1-1, with TRBD1 matching over 8 bases. Trimming at V came to 5 bases and at J to 11 bases, leaving 13 bases not matched to a gene. This CDR3 is 14 amino acids long. CDR1 SGHAT and CDR2 FQNNGV come from the germline V gene. This CDR3 is CASSPITDRGQAFF. The CDR3 DNA follows: TGTGCCAGCAGCCCGATTACCGACAGGGGACAGGCTTTCTTT. Looking up the rest from reference TRBV11-2 and TRBJ1-1 gives the full variable domain: EAGVAQSPRYKIIEKRQSVAFWCNPISGHATLYWYQQILGQGPKLLIQFQNNGVVDDSQLPKDRFSAERLKGVDSTLKIQPAKLEDSAVYLCASSPITDRGQAFFGQGTRLTVV.